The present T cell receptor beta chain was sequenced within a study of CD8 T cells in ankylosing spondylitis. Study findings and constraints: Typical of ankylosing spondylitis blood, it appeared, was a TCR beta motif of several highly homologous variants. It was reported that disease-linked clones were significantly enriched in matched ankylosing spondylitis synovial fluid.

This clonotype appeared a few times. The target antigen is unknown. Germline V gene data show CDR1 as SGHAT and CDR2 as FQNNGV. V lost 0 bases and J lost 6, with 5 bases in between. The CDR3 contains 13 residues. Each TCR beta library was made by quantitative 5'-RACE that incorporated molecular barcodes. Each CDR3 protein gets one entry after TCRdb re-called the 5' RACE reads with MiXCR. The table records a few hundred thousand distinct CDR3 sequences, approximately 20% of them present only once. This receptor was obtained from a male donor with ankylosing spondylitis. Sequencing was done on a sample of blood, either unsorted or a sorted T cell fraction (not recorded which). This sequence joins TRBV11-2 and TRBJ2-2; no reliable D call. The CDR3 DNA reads TGTGCCAGCAGCTTAGATTTGGCCGGGGAGCTGTTTTTT. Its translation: CASSLDLAGELFF.